This TCR beta chain was recovered during a study of blood T cell repertoires in COVID-19. Study overall: The origin of the acute and convalescent COVID-19 samples was the United States, Italy and Spain.

Germline V gene sequence: CDR1 SNHLY, CDR2 FYNNEI. Trimming at V came to 6 bases and at J to 3 bases, leaving 9 bases not matched to a gene. The CDR3 has 15 amino acids. Some clones are missing from TCRdb's copy, which holds only in-frame ones; the method was immunoSEQ multiplex PCR. The sample consists of around 63,000 clones, nearly 90% of them appearing once. Sequencing was performed on peripheral blood. This chain uses TRBV2 with TRBJ1-2, with 8 nucleotides matching TRBD1. The sequence was obtained from a man aged 45-60 years with active COVID-19. CDR3 in amino acids: CASRLGQGEYYGYTF. CDR3 sequence (DNA): TGTGCCAGCAGACTTGGACAGGGCGAATACTATGGCTACACCTTC.